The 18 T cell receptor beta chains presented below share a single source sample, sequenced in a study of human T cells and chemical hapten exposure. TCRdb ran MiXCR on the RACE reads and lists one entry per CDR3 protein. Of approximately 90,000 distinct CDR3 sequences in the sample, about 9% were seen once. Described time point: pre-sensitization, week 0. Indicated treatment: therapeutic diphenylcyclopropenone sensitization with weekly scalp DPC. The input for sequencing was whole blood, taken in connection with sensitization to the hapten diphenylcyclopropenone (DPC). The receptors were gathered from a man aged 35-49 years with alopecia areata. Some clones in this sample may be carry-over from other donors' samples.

CDR3 in DNA: TGTGCCAGCAGTTGGTCAGCCAAGGGCAATCAGCCCCAGCATTTT. Its protein is CASSWSAKGNQPQHF. The rearrangement uses TRBV27 and TRBJ1-5; D uncertain. Per the germline V gene, CDR1 is MNHEY and CDR2 is SMNVEV (reference sequence). CDR3 length: 15 amino acids. Between the trimmed V and J ends, which lost 4 bases and 2 bases, there was a span of 12 bases.

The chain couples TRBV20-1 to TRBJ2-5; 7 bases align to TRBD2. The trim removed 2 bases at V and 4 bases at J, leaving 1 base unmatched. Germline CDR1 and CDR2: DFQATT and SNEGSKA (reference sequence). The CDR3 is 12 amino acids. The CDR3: CSARPGGETQYF. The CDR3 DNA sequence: TGCAGTGCTAGACCGGGGGGAGAGACCCAGTACTTC.

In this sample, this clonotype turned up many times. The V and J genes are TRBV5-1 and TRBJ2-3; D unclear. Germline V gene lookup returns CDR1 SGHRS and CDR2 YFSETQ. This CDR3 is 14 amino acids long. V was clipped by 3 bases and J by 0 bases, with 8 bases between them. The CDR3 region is CASSYGWSTDTQYF. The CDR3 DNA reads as TGCGCCAGCAGCTACGGATGGAGCACAGATACGCAGTATTTT.

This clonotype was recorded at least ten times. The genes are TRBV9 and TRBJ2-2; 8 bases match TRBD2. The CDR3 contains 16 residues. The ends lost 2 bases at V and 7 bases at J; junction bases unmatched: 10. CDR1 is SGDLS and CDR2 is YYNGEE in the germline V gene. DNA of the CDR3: TGTGCCAGCAGCGTTGGTAGCGGGACCCTTGGCGGGGAGCTGTTTTTT. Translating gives CASSVGSGTLGGELFF.

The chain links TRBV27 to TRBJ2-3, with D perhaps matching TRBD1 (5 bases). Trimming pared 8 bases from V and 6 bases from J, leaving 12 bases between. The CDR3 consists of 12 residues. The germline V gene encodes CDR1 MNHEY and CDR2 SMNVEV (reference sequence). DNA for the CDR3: TGTGCCAGCTCCTACTGGGGCGATACGCAGTATTTT. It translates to CASSYWGDTQYF.

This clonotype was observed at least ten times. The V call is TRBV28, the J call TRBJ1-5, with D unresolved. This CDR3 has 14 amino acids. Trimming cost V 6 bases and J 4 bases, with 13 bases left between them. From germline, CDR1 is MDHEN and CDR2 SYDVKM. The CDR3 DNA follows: TGTGCCAGCAGCCAACCCGGAGGAAATCAGCCCCAGCATTTT. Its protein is CASSQPGGNQPQHF.

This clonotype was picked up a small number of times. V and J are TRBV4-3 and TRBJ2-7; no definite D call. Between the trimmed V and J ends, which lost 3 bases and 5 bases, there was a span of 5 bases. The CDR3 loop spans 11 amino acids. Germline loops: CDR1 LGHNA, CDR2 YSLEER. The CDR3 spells CASSHRDEQYF. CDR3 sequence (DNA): TGCGCCAGCAGCCACCGGGACGAGCAGTACTTC.

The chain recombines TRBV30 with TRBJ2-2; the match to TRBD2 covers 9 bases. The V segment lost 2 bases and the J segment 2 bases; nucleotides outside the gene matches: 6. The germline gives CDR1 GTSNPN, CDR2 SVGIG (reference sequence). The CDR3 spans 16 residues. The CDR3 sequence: CAWSRSGRFNTGELFF. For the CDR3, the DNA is TGTGCCTGGAGTCGTAGCGGGAGATTTAACACCGGGGAGCTGTTTTTT.

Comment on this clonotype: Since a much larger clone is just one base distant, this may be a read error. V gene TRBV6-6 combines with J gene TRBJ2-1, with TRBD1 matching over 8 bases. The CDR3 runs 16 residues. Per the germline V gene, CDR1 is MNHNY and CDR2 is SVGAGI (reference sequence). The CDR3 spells CASSRLTGVTYNGQFF. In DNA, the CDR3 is TGTGCCAGCAGTCGACTGACAGGGGTAACCTACAATGGGCAGTTCTTC.

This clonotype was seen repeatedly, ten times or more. The CDR3, as DNA: TGTGCCAGCAGTTTCATAAGCACAGATACGCAGTATTTT. This sequence encodes CASSFISTDTQYF. The chain couples TRBV12-3 or TRBV12-4 to TRBJ2-3; the D is unclear. Trimming stripped 3 bases from V and 0 bases from J, with 4 bases between. The CDR3 extends over 13 amino acids.

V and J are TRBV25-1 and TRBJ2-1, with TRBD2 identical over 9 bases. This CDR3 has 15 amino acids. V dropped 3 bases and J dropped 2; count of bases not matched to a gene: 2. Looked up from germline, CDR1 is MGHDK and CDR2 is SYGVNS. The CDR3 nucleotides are TGTGCCAGCAGTGATGCGGGAGGGGCCTACAATGAGCAGTTCTTC. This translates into CASSDAGGAYNEQFF. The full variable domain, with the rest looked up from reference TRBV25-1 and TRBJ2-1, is EADIYQTPRYLVIGTGKKITLECSQTMGHDKMYWYQQDPGMELHLIHYSYGVNSTEKGDLSSESTVSRIRTEHFPLTLESARPSHTSQYLCASSDAGGAYNEQFFGPGTRLTVL.

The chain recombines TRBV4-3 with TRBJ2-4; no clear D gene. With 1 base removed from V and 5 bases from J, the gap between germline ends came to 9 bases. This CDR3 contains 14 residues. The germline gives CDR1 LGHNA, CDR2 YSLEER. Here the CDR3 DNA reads TGCGCCAGCAGCCAAGTATACGGCCAAAACATTCAGTACTTC. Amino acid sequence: CASSQVYGQNIQYF.

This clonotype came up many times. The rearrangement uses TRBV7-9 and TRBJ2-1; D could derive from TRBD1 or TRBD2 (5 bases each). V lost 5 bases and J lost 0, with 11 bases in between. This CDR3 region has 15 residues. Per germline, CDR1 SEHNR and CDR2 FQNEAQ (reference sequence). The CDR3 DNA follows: TGTGCCAGCAGCGGGGACGCCCACTCCTACAATGAGCAGTTCTTC. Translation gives CASSGDAHSYNEQFF.

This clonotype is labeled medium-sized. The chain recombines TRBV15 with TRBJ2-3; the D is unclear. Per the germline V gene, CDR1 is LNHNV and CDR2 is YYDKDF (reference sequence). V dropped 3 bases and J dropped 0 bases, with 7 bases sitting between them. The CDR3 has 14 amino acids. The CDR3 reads CATSSTVSTDTQYF. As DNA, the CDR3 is TGTGCCACCAGCAGCACAGTTAGCACAGATACGCAGTATTTT.

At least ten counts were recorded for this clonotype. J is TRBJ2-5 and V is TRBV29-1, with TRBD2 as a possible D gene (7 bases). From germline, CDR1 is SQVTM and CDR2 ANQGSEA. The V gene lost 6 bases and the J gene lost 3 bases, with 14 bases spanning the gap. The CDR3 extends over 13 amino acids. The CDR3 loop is CSVRRGGEETQYF. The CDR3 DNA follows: TGCAGCGTGAGGAGGGGGGGCGAAGAGACCCAGTACTTC.

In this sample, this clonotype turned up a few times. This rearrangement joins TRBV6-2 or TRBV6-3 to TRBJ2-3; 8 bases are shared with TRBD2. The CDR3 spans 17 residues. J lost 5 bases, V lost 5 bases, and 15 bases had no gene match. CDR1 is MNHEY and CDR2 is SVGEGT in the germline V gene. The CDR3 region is CASSGGTGTRYGDTQYF. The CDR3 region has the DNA TGTGCCAGCAGTGGGGGGACCGGGACTAGGTACGGAGATACGCAGTATTTT.

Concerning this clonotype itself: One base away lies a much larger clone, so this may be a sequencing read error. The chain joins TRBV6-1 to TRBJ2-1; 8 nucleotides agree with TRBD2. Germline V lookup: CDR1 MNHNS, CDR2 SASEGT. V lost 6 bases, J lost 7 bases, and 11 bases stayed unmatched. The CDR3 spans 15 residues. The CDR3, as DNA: TGTGCCAGCAGCGTTTATATCGGGAGGGCGAATGAGCAGTTCTTC. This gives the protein CASSVYIGRANEQFF.

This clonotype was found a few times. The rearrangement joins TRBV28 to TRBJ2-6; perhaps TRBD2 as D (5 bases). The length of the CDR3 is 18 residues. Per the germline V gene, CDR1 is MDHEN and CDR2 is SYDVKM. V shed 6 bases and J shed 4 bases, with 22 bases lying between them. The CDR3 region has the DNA TGTGCCAGCAGACCAAATGCCGGACTCCTCACCGGGGCCAACGTCCTGACTTTC. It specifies CASRPNAGLLTGANVLTF. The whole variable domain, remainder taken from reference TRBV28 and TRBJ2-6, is DVKVTQSSRYLVKRTGEKVFLECVQDMDHENMFWYRQDPGLGLRLIYFSYDVKMKEKGDIPEGYSVSREKKERFSLILESASTNQTSMYLCASRPNAGLLTGANVLTFGAGSRLTVL.